What follows are 27 T cell receptor beta chains derived from one specimen sequenced in a study of CD8 T cells in ankylosing spondylitis. Study-level points and caveats: It appeared that ankylosing spondylitis blood was characterized by a TCR beta motif of seven or eight highly homologous variants.

Their target antigens are unknown. TCRdb passed the 5' RACE reads through MiXCR, listing each CDR3 protein once. The sample includes under 450,000 distinct CDR3 sequences, roughly 18% of them seen just once. Material: blood, either unsorted or a sorted T cell fraction (not recorded which). The receptor source for this set is a male donor with ankylosing spondylitis.

The chain links TRBV7-9 to TRBJ2-3, with 7 bases that match TRBD1. The germline gives CDR1 SEHNR, CDR2 FQNEAQ (reference sequence). The CDR3 length is 15 residues. Germline trimming cut 3 bases from V and 1 base from J; bases unmatched to any gene: 4. The CDR3 loop is CASSFGRGRTDTQYF. CDR3 sequence (DNA): TGTGCCAGCAGCTTTGGAAGGGGGCGCACAGATACGCAGTATTTT. Full variable domain (outside the CDR3, taken from reference TRBV7-9 and TRBJ2-3): DTGVSQNPRHKITKRGQNVTFRCDPISEHNRLYWYRQTLGQGPEFLTYFQNEAQLEKSRLLSDRFSAERPKGSFSTLEIQRTEQGDSAMYLCASSFGRGRTDTQYFGPGTRLTVL.

Turning to this clonotype: One end of the junction is discordant with germline, which a read error may explain. The rearrangement links TRBV20-1 to TRBJ2-3; 12 bases are shared with TRBD2. The V gene's germline CDR1 is DFQATT and CDR2 SNEGSKA (reference sequence). CDR3 length equals 14 residues. CDR3 sequence reads: CSARTSGSKDTQYF. The CDR3 DNA follows: TGCAGTGCTAGGACTAGCGGGAGCAAAGATACGCAGTATTTT.

This clonotype was observed a few times. The V and J genes are TRBV11-2 and TRBJ2-5; 8 nucleotides agree with TRBD1. There are 15 residues in the CDR3. Looked up from germline, CDR1 is SGHAT and CDR2 is FQNNGV. The V segment lost 0 bases and the J segment 5 bases; nucleotides outside the gene matches: 5. The CDR3 DNA reads TGTGCCAGCAGCTTAGAAGGGACAGGTTATGAGACCCAGTACTTC. It encodes CASSLEGTGYETQYF.

This clonotype has just a few counts. The rearrangement joins TRBV5-1 to TRBJ1-4; D remains ambiguous. The CDR3 is made up of 14 amino acids. Per germline, CDR1 SGHRS and CDR2 YFSETQ. V was cut by 0 bases and J by 4 bases, with 7 bases left in between. The CDR3 DNA reads TGCGCCAGCAGCTTGGTGGGATTTAATGAAAAACTGTTTTTT. It yields the protein CASSLVGFNEKLFF.

The chain links TRBV20-1 to TRBJ2-7; D gene unclear. The V gene's germline CDR1 is DFQATT and CDR2 SNEGSKA (reference sequence). Trimming left V 2 bases short and J 5 bases short, with 13 bases between. CDR3 length equals 13 residues. The CDR3, as DNA: TGCAGTGCTAGACGCCAAATCGAGGACGAGCAGTACTTC. It is translated as CSARRQIEDEQYF.

This clonotype was seen at least ten times. The V and J genes are TRBV12-3 or TRBV12-4 and TRBJ2-1, with D maybe TRBD2 (7 bases). The CDR3 is made up of 17 amino acids. V was cut by 4 bases and J by 4 bases, with 20 bases left in between. CDR3 DNA: TGTGCCAGCAGTTACACCTGGGGAGGGGGGGTTTACAATGAGCAGTTCTTC. Its translation is CASSYTWGGGVYNEQFF.

V and J are TRBV9 and TRBJ2-1, with 7 nucleotides matching TRBD2. V gave up 0 bases and J gave up 9 bases; unmatched junction bases: 6. Germline CDR1 SGDLS, CDR2 YYNGEE. This CDR3 comprises 14 residues. CDR3 nucleotides: TGTGCCAGCAGCGTAGTTGGGACTACGGGTGAGCAGTTCTTC. Amino acids: CASSVVGTTGEQFF. The complete variable domain, with remaining parts taken from reference TRBV9 and TRBJ2-1, reads DSGVTQTPKHLITATGQRVTLRCSPRSGDLSVYWYQQSLDQGLQFLIQYYNGEERAKGNILERFSAQQFPDLHSELNLSSLELGDSALYFCASSVVGTTGEQFFGPGTRLTVL.

Here the CDR3 DNA reads TGTGCCAGCAGCTTAGGCGGGGGAAAGGGTCAGCCCCAGCATTTT. It translates to CASSLGGGKGQPQHF. V and J are TRBV7-8 and TRBJ1-5, with D maybe TRBD1 (5 bases). CDR1 is SGHVS and CDR2 is FQNEAQ in the germline V gene. Trimming shortened V by 1 base and J by 6 bases, and 13 bases separated the two germline ends. The CDR3 runs to 15 residues.

This clonotype was seen only a few times. The chain combines TRBV6-1 with TRBJ2-7; D gene uncertain. CDR1 is MNHNS, CDR2 SASEGT, per germline. V lost 6 bases to trimming and J lost 1 base, with 10 bases between them. The CDR3 runs 13 residues. Written as DNA, the CDR3 is TGTGCCAGCAGCCCTCTAAGTTCCTACGAGCAGTACTTC. Translated, it gives CASSPLSSYEQYF.

This chain links TRBV27 with TRBJ1-1; 7 positions match TRBD1. Per the germline V gene, CDR1 is MNHEY and CDR2 is SMNVEV (reference sequence). CDR3 length equals 14 residues. V lost 6 bases, J lost 5 bases, and 9 bases stayed unmatched. The DNA of the CDR3 is TGTGCCAGCAGGTCTGCGACAGGGCGGACTGAAGCTTTCTTT. As protein: CASRSATGRTEAFF.

V gene TRBV7-9 combines with J gene TRBJ1-2, with a tentative D call TRBD1 (5 bases). Trimming took off 1 base at V and 8 bases at J, with 17 bases between the two ends. The CDR3 length is 15 residues. Germline V gene lookup returns CDR1 SEHNR and CDR2 FQNEAQ (reference sequence). The CDR3 sequence: CASSLVGTIDGGYTF. The CDR3 nucleotides are TGTGCCAGCAGCTTAGTAGGGACCATAGATGGGGGCTACACCTTC.

This clonotype was observed a few times. V is TRBV9 and J is TRBJ2-7; 11 positions agree with TRBD1. CDR3 length equals 14 residues. V lost 3 bases to trimming and J lost 6 bases; unmatched junction nucleotides: 5. The germline CDR1 and CDR2 sequences are SGDLS and YYNGEE. The CDR3 protein is CASSGGQGAGEQYF. The CDR3 DNA sequence: TGTGCCAGCAGCGGAGGACAGGGGGCGGGCGAGCAGTACTTC.

The J gene is TRBJ2-2, the V gene TRBV3-1, with 13 bases lining up with TRBD2. This CDR3 region has 18 residues. From germline, CDR1 is LGHDT and CDR2 YNNKEL (reference sequence). J gave up 4 bases and V 4 bases, and 9 bases lay outside the gene matches. The DNA for the CDR3 is TGTGCCAGCAGCCGATCCGGACTAGCGGGAGACCTCACCGGGGAGCTGTTTTTT. Its protein product is CASSRSGLAGDLTGELFF. The whole variable domain, remainder taken from reference TRBV3-1 and TRBJ2-2, is DTAVSQTPKYLVTQMGNDKSIKCEQNLGHDTMYWYKQDSKKFLKIMFSYNNKELIINETVPNRFSPKSPDKAHLNLHINSLELGDSAVYFCASSRSGLAGDLTGELFFGEGSRLTVL.

Turning to this clonotype: Given the absence of the conserved phenylalanine or tryptophan at the CDR3 end, a read error is likely. This chain joins TRBV20-1 and TRBJ2-1; 7 bases are a match to TRBD2. CDR1 is DFQATT and CDR2 is SNEGSKA in the germline V gene (reference sequence). The CDR3 covers 14 residues. Trimming at V came to 3 bases and at J to 8 bases, leaving 10 bases not matched to a gene. Here the CDR3 reads CSARVGGSSDEQFS. DNA of the CDR3: TGCAGTGCTAGGGTTGGCGGGAGTTCGGATGAGCAGTTCTCC.

This clonotype was seen ten or more times. The genes are TRBV5-1 and TRBJ2-7; the D gene is possibly TRBD1 (6 bases). Trimming took off 3 bases at V and 0 bases at J, with 10 bases between the two ends. The CDR3 is 14 residues long. Looked up from germline, CDR1 is SGHRS and CDR2 is YFSETQ. The CDR3 loop is CASSSDRTSYEQYF. For the CDR3, the DNA is TGCGCCAGCAGCTCTGACAGGACCTCCTACGAGCAGTACTTC. Together with reference TRBV5-1 and TRBJ2-7, the CDR3 gives the full variable domain: KAGVTQTPRYLIKTRGQQVTLSCSPISGHRSVSWYQQTPGQGLQFLFEYFSETQRNKGNFPGRFSGRQFSNSRSEMNVSTLELGDSALYLCASSSDRTSYEQYFGPGTRLTVT.

J is TRBJ1-3 and V is TRBV20-1; possibly TRBD1 for D (5 bases). Trimming removed 6 bases from V and 2 bases from J, with 14 bases in between. The CDR3 extends over 14 amino acids. Germline CDR1 is DFQATT and CDR2 is SNEGSKA (reference sequence). The CDR3 sequence: CSARRAGAGNTIYF. Written as DNA, the CDR3 is TGCAGTGCCCGCAGGGCGGGGGCTGGAAACACCATATATTTT.

The V and J genes are TRBV7-2 and TRBJ2-3, with D uncertain. The CDR3 covers 14 residues. Germline V lookup: CDR1 SGHTA, CDR2 FQGNSA. V shed 4 bases and J shed 1 base, with 9 bases lying between them. CDR3 DNA sequence: TGTGCCAGCAGCTCGTATCAGGGCACAGATACGCAGTATTTT. Encoded protein: CASSSYQGTDTQYF.

This clonotype was seen repeatedly, ten times or more. The chain recombines TRBV5-1 with TRBJ1-5; D gene ambiguous. Germline CDR1 reads SGHRS; CDR2 reads YFSETQ. The CDR3 totals 14 residues. The V and J ends lost 1 base and 4 bases respectively, with 9 bases between them. CDR3 amino acids: CASSLTAENQPQHF. In nucleotides, the CDR3 is TGCGCCAGCAGCTTGACTGCGGAGAATCAGCCCCAGCATTTT.

V and J are TRBV11-2 and TRBJ2-7; 7 nucleotides line up with TRBD1. The ends lost 3 bases at V and 4 bases at J; junction bases unmatched: 6. Germline CDR1 and CDR2: SGHAT and FQNNGV. The CDR3 has 14 amino acids. CDR3 sequence (DNA): TGTGCCAGCAGCTTGAAGACAGGGACGTACGAGCAGTACTTC. The encoded protein is CASSLKTGTYEQYF. The variable domain in full, completed from reference TRBV11-2 and TRBJ2-7, reads EAGVAQSPRYKIIEKRQSVAFWCNPISGHATLYWYQQILGQGPKLLIQFQNNGVVDDSQLPKDRFSAERLKGVDSTLKIQPAKLEDSAVYLCASSLKTGTYEQYFGPGTRLTVT.

V gene TRBV7-8 combines with J gene TRBJ2-1, with 10 bases lining up with TRBD2. Unmatched junction bases numbered 10, after V lost 3 bases and J lost 8 bases. The CDR3 spans 16 residues. The germline V gene has CDR1 SGHVS and CDR2 FQNEAQ. CDR3 bases: TGTGCCAGCAGCTTCCAAGAGCGGGGGGGCCGGGATGAGCAGTTCTTC. Amino acids: CASSFQERGGRDEQFF.

This clonotype was seen many times. The V call is TRBV20-1, the J call TRBJ2-5; possibly TRBD1 or TRBD2 for D (5 bases each). There are 13 residues in the CDR3. Germline assignment: CDR1 DFQATT and CDR2 SNEGSKA (reference sequence). V shed 3 bases and J shed 5 bases, with 13 bases lying between them. This CDR3 reads CSASGGKGETQYF. The DNA for the CDR3 is TGCAGTGCTAGTGGGGGAAAGGGGGAGACCCAGTACTTC.

This clonotype was picked up a small number of times. The chain combines TRBV3-1 with TRBJ2-7, with D perhaps matching TRBD2 (6 bases). Germline CDR1 LGHDT, CDR2 YNNKEL (reference sequence). CDR3 size: 14 residues. V was pared by 3 bases and J by 3 bases, with 12 bases between. CDR3 protein: CASSQGGPVYEQYF. Written as DNA, the CDR3 is TGTGCCAGCAGCCAGGGGGGACCCGTCTACGAGCAGTACTTC.

The sample holds a few counts of this clonotype. The chain is built from TRBV7-9 and TRBJ1-1; D call uncertain. Germline V gene lookup returns CDR1 SEHNR and CDR2 FQNEAQ (reference sequence). The CDR3 extends over 14 amino acids. The V gene lost 0 bases and the J gene lost 2 bases, with 7 bases spanning the gap. The CDR3 region has the DNA TGTGCCAGCAGCTTAGCGGGAGACAACACTGAAGCTTTCTTT. Its protein is CASSLAGDNTEAFF.

The rearrangement uses TRBV5-1 and TRBJ2-3; 11 positions agree with TRBD2. V lost 4 bases to trimming and J lost 0 bases; unmatched junction nucleotides: 4. There are 16 residues in the CDR3. Germline assignment: CDR1 SGHRS and CDR2 YFSETQ. The CDR3 sequence: CASSHGTSGSTDTQYF. CDR3 coding DNA: TGCGCCAGCAGCCACGGGACTAGCGGTAGCACAGATACGCAGTATTTT.

V is TRBV4-2 and J is TRBJ2-2; 7 positions match TRBD2. The CDR3 runs to 17 residues. Per the germline V gene, CDR1 is LGHNA and CDR2 is YNFKEQ. Trimming at V came to 4 bases and at J to 5 bases, leaving 13 bases not matched to a gene. The CDR3 region has the DNA TGTGCCAGCAGCCCCCGACGACTAGCCTTGAAGACCGGGGAGCTGTTTTTT. This encodes CASSPRRLALKTGELFF.

This chain's CDR3 is CASSFSGLSAGEQYF. The CDR3 DNA reads as TGTGCCAGCAGTTTTAGTGGACTCTCGGCAGGGGAGCAGTACTTC. The chain is built from TRBV12-3 or TRBV12-4 and TRBJ2-7, with D perhaps given as TRBD1 or TRBD2 (5 bases each). The V end was cut by 3 bases, the J end by 7 bases, with 19 bases between. This CDR3 has 15 residues.

This clonotype was found many times. The chain uses TRBV18 and TRBJ1-1, with D hard to call. In germline, CDR1 is KGHSH, CDR2 LQKENI. V lost 8 bases and J lost 1, with 11 bases in between. The CDR3 length is 13 residues. The CDR3 here is CASSPSQNTEAFF. CDR3 DNA: TGTGCCAGCAGTCCCTCACAGAACACTGAAGCTTTCTTT.